A single sample is the source of the 14 T cell receptor beta chains below, sequenced in a study of shared clonotypes between healthy human individuals. Method: immunoSEQ multiplex PCR; TCRdb's copy keeps in-frame clones and lacks some. The data show about 380,000 clones, 90% to 98% seen once. Material: memory CD8+ T cells sorted from blood. Subset specified: CD45RO+ cells pooled with CCR7-negative TemRA cells. These receptors were taken from a man aged 25-40 years in good health.

The DNA for the CDR3 is TGTGCCAGTAGTATTTGGTTGCAGGCCCTGGGCTACACCTTC. It encodes CASSIWLQALGYTF. The rearrangement links TRBV19 to TRBJ1-2; D remains ambiguous. The CDR3 sequence is 14 residues long. Germline V gives CDR1 LNHDA, CDR2 SQIVND (reference sequence). The ends were cut back, 3 bases at V and 8 bases at J, with 16 bases in the middle. Variable domain in full (rest from reference TRBV19 and TRBJ1-2): DGGITQSPKYLFRKEGQNVTLSCEQNLNHDAMYWYRQDPGQGLRLIYYSQIVNDFQKGDIAEGYSVSREKKESFPLTVTSAQKNPTAFYLCASSIWLQALGYTFGSGTRLTVV.

The chain uses TRBV7-9 and TRBJ2-1; unclear D gene. The V end was cut by 1 base, the J end by 5 bases, with 6 bases between. CDR3 length equals 13 residues. Germline V gives CDR1 SEHNR, CDR2 FQNEAQ (reference sequence). For the CDR3, the DNA is TGTGCCAGCAGCTTAGGGGTAAACAATGAGCAGTTCTTC. Its translation is CASSLGVNNEQFF.

This rearrangement joins TRBV5-1 to TRBJ2-3; 10 bases agree with TRBD1. The trim removed 0 bases at V and 0 bases at J, leaving 1 base unmatched. CDR1 is SGHRS, CDR2 YFSETQ, per germline. CDR3 length equals 16 residues. CDR3 nucleotides: TGCGCCAGCAGCTTGGGACAGGGGGCTAGCACAGATACGCAGTATTTT. It translates to CASSLGQGASTDTQYF.

This clone was observed a handful of times. The CDR3 loop is CASSQDLGGYGYTF. As DNA, the CDR3 is TGTGCCAGCAGCCAAGATTTAGGGGGCTATGGCTACACCTTC. The V gene is TRBV4-2, the J gene TRBJ1-2; D possibly corresponds to TRBD1 (6 bases). From germline, CDR1 is LGHNA and CDR2 YNFKEQ. The CDR3 is 14 amino acids. V lost 0 bases, J lost 4 bases, and 9 bases lay in between.

The chain recombines TRBV27 with TRBJ1-4, with TRBD1 matching 9 bases. With V trimmed by 2 bases and J by 3 bases, 4 bases remained unmatched. Germline CDR1 and CDR2: MNHEY and SMNVEV (reference sequence). The length of the CDR3 is 16 residues. The CDR3 sequence is CASSLGTGPPNEKLFF. The CDR3 coding sequence is TGTGCCAGCAGTTTAGGGACAGGGCCCCCTAATGAAAAACTGTTTTTT.

This chain uses TRBV7-9 with TRBJ2-7; perhaps TRBD1 as D (7 bases). V lost 2 bases to trimming and J lost 6 bases, with 14 bases between them. Germline CDR1 is SEHNR and CDR2 is FQNEAQ (reference sequence). The CDR3 is 14 residues long. The CDR3 here is CASSLRDREVEQYF. The CDR3 nucleotides are TGTGCCAGCAGCTTACGTGACAGGGAGGTCGAGCAGTACTTC.

The rearrangement uses TRBV2 and TRBJ2-4, with D perhaps TRBD1 (6 bases). The germline CDR1 and CDR2 sequences are SNHLY and FYNNEI. The CDR3 has 15 amino acids. Trimming removed 7 bases from V and 3 bases from J, with 16 bases in between. The chain's CDR3 is CASTLDSQGKNIQYF. The DNA of the CDR3 is TGTGCCAGCACCTTGGACAGCCAGGGCAAAAACATTCAGTACTTC.

This chain joins TRBV5-4 and TRBJ2-5; TRBD1 matches 8 bases. The V gene end was trimmed by 4 bases and the J gene end by 2 bases; junction bases not matched to a gene: 10. This CDR3 has 16 amino acids. CDR1 is SGHNT, CDR2 YYREEE, per germline (reference sequence). CDR3 protein: CASSPGQGPGQETQYF. CDR3 DNA sequence: TGTGCCAGCAGCCCCGGACAGGGCCCCGGACAAGAGACCCAGTACTTC. Full variable domain (rest looked up from reference TRBV5-4 and TRBJ2-5): ETGVTQSPTHLIKTRGQQVTLRCSSQSGHNTVSWYQQALGQGPQFIFQYYREEENGRGNFPPRFSGLQFPNYSSELNVNALELDDSALYLCASSPGQGPGQETQYFGPGTRLLVL.

The V call is TRBV7-9, the J call TRBJ2-1; D gene unclear. Germline CDR1 SEHNR, CDR2 FQNEAQ (reference sequence). This CDR3 comprises 11 residues. With 6 bases removed from V and 8 bases from J, the gap between germline ends came to 8 bases. CDR3 loop: CASSRSDEQFF. In DNA, the CDR3 is TGTGCCAGCAGTCGAAGCGATGAGCAGTTCTTC.

The chain couples TRBV30 to TRBJ2-3, with D possibly being TRBD1 or TRBD2 (5 bases each). The CDR3 runs to 15 residues. Germline V CDR1 and CDR2: GTSNPN, SVGIG (reference sequence). Trimming removed 4 bases from V and 4 bases from J, with 18 bases in between. Here the CDR3 reads CAWTTGEGRPDTQYF. CDR3 coding DNA: TGTGCCTGGACCACTGGTGAGGGGCGGCCAGATACGCAGTATTTT.

The rearrangement joins TRBV6-5 to TRBJ2-7; possibly TRBD2 for D (5 bases). With 6 bases removed from V and 0 bases from J, the gap between germline ends came to 12 bases. CDR3 length: 14 amino acids. Germline assignment: CDR1 MNHEY and CDR2 SVGAGI. DNA of the CDR3: TGTGCCAGCAGAACACGGGATAGCTCCTACGAGCAGTACTTC. This encodes CASRTRDSSYEQYF.

The CDR3 loop reads CASSPEPLYSTLRGEQFF. The CDR3 DNA reads TGTGCCAGCAGCCCCGAACCTTTGTACTCGACCTTAAGGGGTGAGCAGTTCTTC. This chain uses TRBV9 with TRBJ2-1; tentative D call: TRBD1 (5 bases). V was pared by 4 bases and J by 9 bases, with 29 bases between. CDR3 length: 18 residues. Germline CDR1 reads SGDLS; CDR2 reads YYNGEE.

The genes are TRBV5-6 and TRBJ2-1; D is undetermined. Germline CDR1 and CDR2: SGHDT and YYEEEE. The CDR3 loop spans 15 amino acids. Trimming stripped 2 bases from V and 4 bases from J, with 13 bases between. The CDR3 loop is CASSFGQVPYNEQFF. The CDR3 DNA is TGTGCCAGCAGCTTCGGTCAGGTCCCTTACAATGAGCAGTTCTTC.

This CDR3 is CASSVSPTGELFF. CDR3 sequence (DNA): TGTGCCAGCAGTGTTTCGCCCACCGGGGAGCTGTTTTTT. The chain carries TRBV6-1 and TRBJ2-2; no clear D. Trimming took 4 bases from V and 4 from J, leaving 7 bases between them. The CDR3 spans 13 residues. The germline V gene has CDR1 MNHNS and CDR2 SASEGT.